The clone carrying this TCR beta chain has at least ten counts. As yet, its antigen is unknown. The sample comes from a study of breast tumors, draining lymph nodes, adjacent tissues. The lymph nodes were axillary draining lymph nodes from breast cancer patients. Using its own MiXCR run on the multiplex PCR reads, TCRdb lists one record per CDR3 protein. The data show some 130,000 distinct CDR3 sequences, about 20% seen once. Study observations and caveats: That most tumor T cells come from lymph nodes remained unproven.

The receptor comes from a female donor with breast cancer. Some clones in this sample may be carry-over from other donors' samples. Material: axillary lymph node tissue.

The CDR3 sequence: CANVNSGSCFSYEQYF. CDR3 sequence (DNA): TGTGCCAACGTCAATAGCGGGAGTTGCTTTTCCTACGAGCAGTACTTC. This sequence joins TRBV6-4 and TRBJ2-7; 9 nucleotides match TRBD2. Germline V gene sequence: CDR1 MRHNA, CDR2 SNTAGT. The CDR3 has 16 residues. V lost 10 bases and J lost 1; bases outside the gene matches: 14.